This paragraph reports one T cell receptor (beta chain). Together with a sample-barcoded 5' primer, a J-beta primer mix was included in a second PCR lasting about 6 to 11 cycles. TCRdb processed the 5' RACE reads anew with MiXCR; each CDR3 protein has one entry. This sample has fewer than 750,000 distinct CDR3 sequences, with more than 45% found just once. The sample is drawn from a study of blood T cells in healthy people across ages. This CDR3 comprises 13 residues. Germline lookup yields CDR1 SQVTM and CDR2 ANQGSEA. The V and J genes are TRBV29-1 and TRBJ2-4; 7 bases line up with TRBD2. The DNA end is more similar to TRBJ2-7, so the J call may be wrong. The sequence derives from a woman of 80 years or more in good health. Input material: blood. CDR3 region: CSVKGGAYYEQYF. CDR3 sequence (DNA): TGCAGCGTTAAGGGAGGGGCGTACTACGAGCAGTACTTC.